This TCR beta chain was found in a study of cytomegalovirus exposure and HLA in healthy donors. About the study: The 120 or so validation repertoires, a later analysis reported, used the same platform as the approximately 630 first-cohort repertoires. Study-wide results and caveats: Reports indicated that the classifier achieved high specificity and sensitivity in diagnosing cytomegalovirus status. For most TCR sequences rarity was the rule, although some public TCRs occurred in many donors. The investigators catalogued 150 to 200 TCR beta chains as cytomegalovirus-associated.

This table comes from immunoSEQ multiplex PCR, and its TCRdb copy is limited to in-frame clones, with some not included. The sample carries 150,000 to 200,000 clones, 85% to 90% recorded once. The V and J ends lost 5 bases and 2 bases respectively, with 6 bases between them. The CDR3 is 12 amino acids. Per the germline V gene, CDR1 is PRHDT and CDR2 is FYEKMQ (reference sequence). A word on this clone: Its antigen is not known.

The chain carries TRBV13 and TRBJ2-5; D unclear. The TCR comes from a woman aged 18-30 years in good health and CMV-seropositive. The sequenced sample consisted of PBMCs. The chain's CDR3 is CASSQNQETQYF. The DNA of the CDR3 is TGTGCCAGCAGCCAGAATCAAGAGACCCAGTACTTC.